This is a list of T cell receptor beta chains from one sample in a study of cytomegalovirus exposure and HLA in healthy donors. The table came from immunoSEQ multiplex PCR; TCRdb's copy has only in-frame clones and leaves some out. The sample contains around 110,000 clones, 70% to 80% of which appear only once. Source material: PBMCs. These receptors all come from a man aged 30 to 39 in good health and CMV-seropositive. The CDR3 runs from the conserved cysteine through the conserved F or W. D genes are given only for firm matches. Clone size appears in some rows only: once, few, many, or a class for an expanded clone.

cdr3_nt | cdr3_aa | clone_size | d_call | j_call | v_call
TGTGCCTGGAGTGCTAGCCTTTCCTTTCCAGATACGCAGTATTTT | CAWSASLSFPDTQYF | NA | NA | TRBJ2-3 | TRBV30
TGCAGCCCAGAGGGGACAGGGTCCGGGGAGCTGTTTTTT | CSPEGTGSGELFF | NA | TRBD1 | TRBJ2-2 | TRBV29-1
TGCGCCAGCAGCCAAGATAAAGACCCAGGGACTGAAGCTTTCTTT | CASSQDKDPGTEAFF | few | NA | TRBJ1-1 | TRBV4-1
TGTGCCAGCAGTTCTTCCTTTGGGCAGGGCTTCTACGAGCAGTACTTC | CASSSSFGQGFYEQYF | NA | NA | TRBJ2-7 | TRBV28
TGTGCCAGCAGCCGTCAGGGGAGCACTGAAGCTTTCTTT | CASSRQGSTEAFF | NA | NA | TRBJ1-1 | TRBV7-2
TGTGCCAGCAGCTTATCGACAACCACTGAAGCTTTCTTT | CASSLSTTTEAFF | NA | NA | TRBJ1-1 | TRBV7-9
TGTGCCAGTAGTGAGCAGAACACCGGGGAGCTGTTTTTT | CASSEQNTGELFF | NA | NA | TRBJ2-2 | TRBV19
TGTGCCAGCAGCTTACGCAGGCCGAACACTGAAGCTTTCTTT | CASSLRRPNTEAFF | NA | NA | TRBJ1-1 | TRBV7-2
TGCGCCAGCAGCGCCCCCCCCGGGACAGGGGGCTCTGGGGCCAACGTCCTGACTTTC | CASSAPPGTGGSGANVLTF | NA | TRBD1 | TRBJ2-6 | TRBV5-1
TGCAGCGTGTGGGGGGGGTTGGGCTACACCTTC | CSVWGGLGYTF | NA | NA | TRBJ1-2 | TRBV29-1
TGTGCCAGCAGTTCTCCTCGGACAGCGAACTCTGGAAACACCATATATTTT | CASSSPRTANSGNTIYF | few | NA | TRBJ1-3 | TRBV28
TGTGCCAGCAGCTTTGGGGAGGGGGAGCAGTTCTTC | CASSFGEGEQFF | NA | TRBD2 | TRBJ2-1 | TRBV7-9
TGTGCCAGCAGCACCGGGACAGCGTTCTCTGGGGCCAACGTCCTGACTTTC | CASSTGTAFSGANVLTF | NA | TRBD1 | TRBJ2-6 | TRBV11-2
TGTGCCAGCAGCTTAGGACAGGGTGGTGGCTACACCTTC | CASSLGQGGGYTF | NA | TRBD1 | TRBJ1-2 | TRBV7-2
TGCGCCAGCACCGATACAGGGGTGGGGAACACTGAAGCTTTCTTT | CASTDTGVGNTEAFF | NA | TRBD1 | TRBJ1-1 | TRBV5-1
TGTGCCGCAAGGTGGGGCCAACTGTTTTTT | CAARWGQLFF | once | NA | TRBJ1-4 | TRBV30
TGTGCCAGCAGCTTACCCTCGGGGGGGCGCACAGATACGCAGTATTTT | CASSLPSGGRTDTQYF | NA | TRBD2 | TRBJ2-3 | TRBV11-3
TGCAGTGCCACCCGACAGGGGCAAGCTTTCTTT | CSATRQGQAFF | NA | TRBD1 | TRBJ1-1 | TRBV20-1
TGCGCCAGCAGCCAAGATAATGGCCTAGCGGGTCAAGATACGCAGTATTTT | CASSQDNGLAGQDTQYF | NA | TRBD2 | TRBJ2-3 | TRBV4-1
TGTGCCAGCAGCCCGGATAGACAGGGAGGCTACGAGCAGTACTTC | CASSPDRQGGYEQYF | NA | NA | TRBJ2-7 | TRBV5-5
TGTGCCAGCAGCTATACGACTAGCGGTTGGGAGACCCAGTACTTC | CASSYTTSGWETQYF | NA | TRBD2 | TRBJ2-5 | TRBV5-4
TGTGCCAGCAGCTTACAGGGTGAAAAACTGTTTTTT | CASSLQGEKLFF | NA | NA | TRBJ1-4 | TRBV9
TGTGCCAGCACACGGGGAGGGGCAATCTATGGCTACACCTTC | CASTRGGAIYGYTF | NA | NA | TRBJ1-2 | TRBV27
TGCGCCAGCAGCCCCTTGTATGGCCAACTAGCGGGGGTAGACAATGAGCAGTTCTTC | CASSPLYGQLAGVDNEQFF | NA | TRBD2 | TRBJ2-1 | TRBV4-3
TGTGCCAGTAGTATCACAGGGTTGCAGAACACTGAAGCTTTCTTT | CASSITGLQNTEAFF | NA | NA | TRBJ1-1 | TRBV19
TGTGCCAGCAGCCGGGACTTTCACAATCAGCCCCAGCATTTT | CASSRDFHNQPQHF | NA | NA | TRBJ1-5 | TRBV7-9
TGTGCCAGCAGCTTACTCGGGGGGGCCGGAGATACGCAGTATTTT | CASSLLGGAGDTQYF | NA | TRBD2 | TRBJ2-3 | TRBV11-2
TGTGCCAGCAAAGGGACAAGGATCTACGAGCAGTACTTC | CASKGTRIYEQYF | NA | NA | TRBJ2-7 | TRBV6-1
TGTGCCAGCAGCCAAGATCTATCCTTGTTTAGTCAGCGGTTCTTC | CASSQDLSLFSQRFF | NA | NA | TRBJ2-1 | TRBV14
TGTGCCATCAGTGGGACCCAACTAGCGGGAGTTGAGACCCAGTACTTC | CAISGTQLAGVETQYF | NA | TRBD2 | TRBJ2-5 | TRBV10-3
TGTGCCAGCAGCTTCGTTGGGGGAGGGACCTACAATGAGCAGTTCTTC | CASSFVGGGTYNEQFF | few | TRBD2 | TRBJ2-1 | TRBV7-3
TGTGCCAGCTCACCCCCGGGACAGGGGGTTTCCCACGAGCAGTACTTC | CASSPPGQGVSHEQYF | once | TRBD1 | TRBJ2-7 | TRBV18
TGTGCCAGCAGCGTTGGTAGGGGAACTGAAGCTTTCTTT | CASSVGRGTEAFF | NA | NA | TRBJ1-1 | TRBV2
TGTGCCAGCAGCTTTGGGGGAGGCCGTTTCGAGCAGTACTTC | CASSFGGGRFEQYF | NA | NA | TRBJ2-7 | TRBV7-3
TGCGCCAGCAGCCAAGTCGGTGGGAGGACCCAACGATACTTC | CASSQVGGRTQRYF | NA | NA | TRBJ2-7 | TRBV4-1
TGTGCCAGCAGCTTGGCAATGGGGCAGACCTACGAGCAGTACTTC | CASSLAMGQTYEQYF | NA | NA | TRBJ2-7 | TRBV5-4
TGTGCCAGCAGTTTCCTACAGGGTCCGCTCGAGACCCAGTACTTC | CASSFLQGPLETQYF | NA | NA | TRBJ2-5 | TRBV28
TGCGCCAGCAGCTTCTCCCTTGGACTAGCGGCCCAAGAGACCCAGTACTTC | CASSFSLGLAAQETQYF | few | TRBD2 | TRBJ2-5 | TRBV5-1
TGTGCCAGCAGATCCTCCCGAGCAGCTTTCTTT | CASRSSRAAFF | NA | NA | TRBJ1-1 | TRBV6-5
TGTGCCTGGAGTCCATCCCGGACTAGCGGGGGCCCAACAACGCAGTATTTT | CAWSPSRTSGGPTTQYF | NA | TRBD2 | TRBJ2-3 | TRBV30
TGCAGCGTTGGGGGGGGGCGGGGAGCTCCCGGGGAGCTGTTTTTT | CSVGGGRGAPGELFF | NA | NA | TRBJ2-2 | TRBV29-1
TGTGCCAGCAGGGAAACAAGCGGGGGGGCCAGTGAGACCCAGTACTTC | CASRETSGGASETQYF | once | TRBD2 | TRBJ2-5 | TRBV6-1
TGTGCCAGCAGTTACTCAATGAGTGAGCAGTTCTTC | CASSYSMSEQFF | NA | NA | TRBJ2-1 | TRBV6-6
TGTGCCACAAATGGAGACGGGGGGTACAATGAAAAACTGTTTTTT | CATNGDGGYNEKLFF | NA | NA | TRBJ1-4 | TRBV6-1
TGTTCCAGCAGCAGAGGACAGGGCCTGGGGGCTGAAGCTTTCTTT | CSSSRGQGLGAEAFF | NA | TRBD1 | TRBJ1-1 | TRBV7-9
TGTGCCAGCAGCCCTCGGGACTCCTACAATGAGCAGTTCTTC | CASSPRDSYNEQFF | NA | NA | TRBJ2-1 | TRBV21-1